Following are 17 T cell receptor beta chains from one sample sequenced in a study of T cells after yellow fever vaccination. TCRdb redid the calling of the 5' RACE reads with MiXCR, one entry per CDR3 protein. The sample shows 150,000 or so distinct CDR3 sequences, 9.3% of them seen only once. Sequenced here: CD8+ T cells sorted from PBMCs, sampled 45 days after the yellow fever booster vaccination. The source is a man aged 18 to 35 who received the YFV17D yellow fever vaccine.

At least ten counts were recorded for this clonotype. This chain uses TRBV13 with TRBJ2-2; 8 bases agree with TRBD1. CDR3 size: 15 residues. Germline CDR1 reads PRHDT; CDR2 reads FYEKMQ (reference sequence). Trimming at V came to 0 bases and at J to 6 bases, leaving 3 bases not matched to a gene. The CDR3, as DNA: TGTGCCAGCAGCTTAGGGACAGGGGTCCCCGGGGAGCTGTTTTTT. Translation: CASSLGTGVPGELFF.

There are many counts of this clonotype. The chain combines TRBV19 with TRBJ1-2; weak D call: TRBD1 (5 bases). V was shortened by 10 bases and J by 5 bases, with 14 bases between the two germline ends. Germline V CDR1 and CDR2: LNHDA, SQIVND (reference sequence). The length of the CDR3 is 12 residues. The DNA of the CDR3 is TGTGCCACCGGAATGGGACCTTATGGCTACACCTTC. Its translation: CATGMGPYGYTF.

This clonotype was seen a few times. The chain recombines TRBV5-1 with TRBJ1-4; D call uncertain. Trimming removed 3 bases from V and 8 bases from J, with 17 bases in between. CDR1 is SGHRS, CDR2 YFSETQ, per germline. There are 15 residues in the CDR3. The CDR3 region is CASSSTGSEGEKLFF. In DNA form, the CDR3 reads TGCGCCAGCAGCTCGACGGGCTCCGAAGGGGAAAAACTGTTTTTT.

This chain connects TRBV9 to TRBJ2-5; 10 positions match TRBD1. The ends lost 4 bases at V and 5 bases at J; junction bases unmatched: 8. Germline V lookup: CDR1 SGDLS, CDR2 YYNGEE. The CDR3 is 15 amino acids. The CDR3 spells CASSRDRGSSETQYF. In DNA, the CDR3 is TGTGCCAGCAGCCGGGACAGGGGCTCTTCGGAGACCCAGTACTTC.

In its sample, this clonotype was seen a few times. The chain joins TRBV19 to TRBJ1-5; unclear D gene. The CDR3 sequence is 14 residues long. Germline lookup yields CDR1 LNHDA and CDR2 SQIVND (reference sequence). V lost 4 bases, J lost 5 bases, and 12 bases lay in between. CDR3 sequence reads: CASSTQSYHQPQHF. In nucleotides, the CDR3 is TGTGCCAGTAGTACACAGAGTTACCATCAGCCCCAGCATTTT.

V is TRBV4-3 and J is TRBJ1-4, with TRBD1 identical over 8 bases. The V gene's germline CDR1 is LGHNA and CDR2 YSLEER. Trimming at V came to 0 bases and at J to 6 bases, leaving 3 bases not matched to a gene. This CDR3 comprises 15 residues. CDR3 amino acids: CASSQEGTGDEKLFF. CDR3 nucleotides: TGCGCCAGCAGCCAAGAAGGGACAGGCGATGAAAAACTGTTTTTT.

The sample holds a few counts of this clonotype. This chain uses TRBV29-1 with TRBJ1-3; TRBD1 is a possible D gene (6 bases). Germline V lookup: CDR1 SQVTM, CDR2 ANQGSEA. CDR3 size: 15 residues. The V end lost 6 bases, the J end lost 1 base, and 16 bases lay between the germline ends. CDR3 sequence: CSVEGQGQSGNTIYF. The DNA of the CDR3 is TGCAGCGTGGAGGGTCAGGGGCAATCTGGAAACACCATATATTTT.

This clonotype was counted between two and nine times. V gene TRBV27 combines with J gene TRBJ2-1; the D is unclear. Germline V CDR1 and CDR2: MNHEY, SMNVEV (reference sequence). There are 15 residues in the CDR3. Trimming removed 4 bases from V and 8 bases from J, with 18 bases in between. CDR3 protein: CASSSMVLNSDEQFF. The CDR3 DNA is TGTGCCAGCAGTTCAATGGTCCTCAACTCGGATGAGCAGTTCTTC.

This rearrangement joins TRBV20-1 to TRBJ2-7, with D uncertain. V was trimmed by 0 bases and J by 3 bases, leaving 6 bases between them. Looked up from germline, CDR1 is DFQATT and CDR2 is SNEGSKA (reference sequence). The CDR3 spans 12 residues. CDR3 coding DNA: TGCAGTGCTAGAGATTGGAGCTACGAGCAGTACTTC. Protein: CSARDWSYEQYF.

This clonotype turned up a few times. V usage is TRBV2 and J usage is TRBJ2-7; D unresolved. The ends were cut back, 4 bases at V and 3 bases at J, with 19 bases in the middle. CDR1 and CDR2 from the germline V gene are SNHLY and FYNNEI. The CDR3 covers 16 residues. The CDR3 region is CASSGGGQFGFYEQYF. CDR3 nucleotides: TGTGCCAGCAGTGGAGGTGGGCAGTTCGGCTTCTACGAGCAGTACTTC.

This clonotype occurred a few times. The chain has TRBV18 and TRBJ2-3; D remains unclear. V was clipped by 10 bases and J by 6 bases, with 20 bases between them. Germline values: CDR1 KGHSH, CDR2 LQKENI. This CDR3 contains 14 residues. This chain's CDR3 is CATSLEQRSDTQYF. Here the CDR3 DNA reads TGTGCCACCTCCTTGGAACAAAGGAGTGATACGCAGTATTTT.

This chain connects TRBV27 to TRBJ1-1; D is perhaps TRBD1 (6 bases). With 7 bases removed from V and 5 bases from J, the gap between germline ends came to 20 bases. Germline CDR1 and CDR2: MNHEY and SMNVEV (reference sequence). This CDR3 region has 15 residues. CDR3 sequence reads: CASTSLVGARTEAFF. In DNA form, the CDR3 reads TGTGCCAGCACCTCCTTAGTGGGGGCTAGAACTGAAGCTTTCTTT.

This clonotype was seen a handful of times. The chain recombines TRBV12-3 or TRBV12-4 with TRBJ1-5; no clear D gene. CDR3 length: 12 residues. V was trimmed by 5 bases and J by 6 bases, leaving 8 bases between them. The CDR3 loop reads CASSEDIQPQHF. The DNA for the CDR3 is TGTGCCAGCAGTGAGGATATTCAGCCCCAGCATTTT.

This clonotype was detected a few times. J is TRBJ2-1 and V is TRBV4-1; D could derive from TRBD1 or TRBD2 (5 bases each). Germline V CDR1 and CDR2: MGHRA, YSYEKL. Trimming stripped 5 bases from V and 8 bases from J, with 19 bases between. The length of the CDR3 is 15 residues. The CDR3 DNA follows: TGCGCCAGCAGCTCAGTAGGGGCCGGGGACGATGAGCAGTTCTTC. This sequence encodes CASSSVGAGDDEQFF.

In this sample, this clonotype turned up many times. V usage is TRBV3-1 and J usage is TRBJ2-7; 10 bases fit TRBD1. The CDR3 length is 15 residues. Trimming cost V 3 bases and J 3 bases; bases outside gene matches: 5. Germline loops: CDR1 LGHDT, CDR2 YNNKEL (reference sequence). The CDR3 reads CASSHGGQGGYEQYF. CDR3 DNA: TGTGCCAGCAGCCACGGAGGACAGGGGGGCTACGAGCAGTACTTC.

This clonotype appeared a few times. The V gene is TRBV24-1, the J gene TRBJ2-5; 10 bases align to TRBD1. The ends lost 3 bases at V and 3 bases at J; junction bases unmatched: 3. This CDR3 is built from 15 residues. Germline V CDR1 and CDR2: KGHDR, SFDVKD. The CDR3 region is CATSDGDRGEETQYF. CDR3 DNA sequence: TGTGCCACCAGTGATGGGGACAGGGGCGAAGAGACCCAGTACTTC.

This clonotype was seen a few times. This chain joins TRBV3-1 and TRBJ2-3, with D perhaps assigned TRBD1 or TRBD2 (5 bases each). CDR3 length: 15 residues. CDR1 and CDR2 (germline): LGHDT, YNNKEL (reference sequence). The ends were cut back, 4 bases at V and 2 bases at J, with 13 bases in the middle. CDR3 sequence: CASSREGRSTDTQYF. The CDR3 coding sequence is TGTGCCAGCAGCCGAGAGGGGCGGTCCACAGATACGCAGTATTTT.